The rows below give T cell receptor beta chains drawn from one sample of a study of regulatory T cells in long-lasting Graves disease. TCRdb re-analysed the multiplex PCR reads in MiXCR, keeping a single row per CDR3 protein. Of 560,000 or so distinct CDR3 sequences in the sample, 15% to 20% are singletons; the top ten hold approximately 12%. The data were also submitted as part of a second study, on T cells in Graves' hyperthyroidism and ophthalmopathy.

The starting material was peripheral blood mononuclear cells (PBMCs), obtained at new diagnosis, from a patient treated with antithyroid drugs. The receptors were gathered from a man between 18 and 35 years old with Graves disease. The CDR3 runs from the conserved cysteine through the conserved F or W. Expanded clones are given a class, and other clones once, few, many or no size at all.

abundance: many; v_gene: TRBV7-9; j_gene: TRBJ2-7; CDR3aa: CASRLQGNEQYF
abundance: -; v_gene: TRBV19; j_gene: TRBJ2-1; CDR3aa: CASTFPDPPPTSGVREQFF
abundance: many; v_gene: TRBV30; j_gene: TRBJ2-7; CDR3aa: CAWSVVTSGSYEQYF
abundance: many; v_gene: TRBV2; j_gene: TRBJ2-5; CDR3aa: CASSGLAAGETQYF
abundance: many; v_gene: TRBV12-5; j_gene: TRBJ2-1; CDR3aa: CASGSSGTSGYNEQFF
abundance: many; v_gene: TRBV20-1; j_gene: TRBJ1-1; CDR3aa: CSARTGALTEAFF
abundance: -; v_gene: TRBV10-3; j_gene: TRBJ1-1; CDR3aa: CAISEWQGNTEAFF
abundance: many; v_gene: TRBV7-3; j_gene: TRBJ2-2; CDR3aa: CASSLHQREDTGELFF
abundance: few; v_gene: TRBV28; j_gene: TRBJ2-3; CDR3aa: CASSFRDSPPGDMQYF
abundance: once; v_gene: TRBV7-3; j_gene: TRBJ1-2; CDR3aa: CASSQGGTAYGYTF
abundance: -; v_gene: TRBV29-1; j_gene: TRBJ1-4; CDR3aa: CSGNRGPNEKLFF
abundance: -; v_gene: TRBV18; j_gene: TRBJ2-7; CDR3aa: CASSSGTVNPYEQYF
abundance: -; v_gene: TRBV19; j_gene: TRBJ2-1; CDR3aa: CASSISGEWNEQFF
abundance: many; v_gene: TRBV28; j_gene: TRBJ1-1; CDR3aa: CASIKPGQAILMNTEAFF
abundance: many; v_gene: TRBV2; j_gene: TRBJ1-5; CDR3aa: CASSEWRVVQPQHF
abundance: many; v_gene: TRBV7-8; j_gene: TRBJ2-5; CDR3aa: CASSPGRSQETQYF
abundance: few; v_gene: TRBV7-9; j_gene: TRBJ1-1; CDR3aa: CASSTGDRTEAFF
abundance: -; v_gene: TRBV14; j_gene: TRBJ1-2; CDR3aa: CASSPGGHGYTF
abundance: -; v_gene: TRBV29-1; j_gene: TRBJ2-7; CDR3aa: CSVGPGERVNEQYF
abundance: few; v_gene: TRBV30; j_gene: TRBJ2-5; CDR3aa: CAWFRGGLQETQYF
abundance: -; v_gene: TRBV5-1; j_gene: TRBJ1-1; CDR3aa: CASSLGLTGLNTEAFF
abundance: -; v_gene: TRBV19; j_gene: TRBJ2-1; CDR3aa: CASSIDSGTGIYNEQFF
abundance: many; v_gene: TRBV12-3/TRBV12-4; j_gene: TRBJ1-3; CDR3aa: CASSRRGPTGNTIYF
abundance: few; v_gene: TRBV7-2; j_gene: TRBJ2-7; CDR3aa: CASSPSRPTYEQYF
abundance: many; v_gene: TRBV3-1; j_gene: TRBJ2-1; CDR3aa: CASSRQTGTSGGNEQFF
abundance: -; v_gene: TRBV12-3/TRBV12-4; j_gene: TRBJ2-5; CDR3aa: CASSLERNQETQYF
abundance: -; v_gene: TRBV19; j_gene: TRBJ1-1; CDR3aa: CASAMDGPMNTEAFF
abundance: many; v_gene: TRBV12-5; j_gene: TRBJ2-3; CDR3aa: CASGATDTQYF
abundance: -; v_gene: TRBV2; j_gene: TRBJ1-4; CDR3aa: CASSGRAGNTEKLFF
abundance: many; v_gene: TRBV7-3; j_gene: TRBJ2-1; CDR3aa: CASSFGRTGEQFF
abundance: many; v_gene: TRBV7-3; j_gene: TRBJ1-1; CDR3aa: CASSFFRESEAFF
abundance: many; v_gene: TRBV29-1; j_gene: TRBJ1-1; CDR3aa: CSVERAGGVPEAFF
abundance: many; v_gene: TRBV20-1; j_gene: TRBJ2-7; CDR3aa: CSARDSAQQYF
abundance: many; v_gene: TRBV5-1; j_gene: TRBJ1-1; CDR3aa: CASSFLQGGSEAFF
abundance: -; v_gene: TRBV30; j_gene: TRBJ2-7; CDR3aa: CAWSADVTHEQYF
abundance: -; v_gene: TRBV30; j_gene: TRBJ2-7; CDR3aa: CAWSGTDGAWGYEQYF
abundance: many; v_gene: TRBV30; j_gene: TRBJ1-3; CDR3aa: CAWSSSSSGNTIYF